The 25 T cell receptor beta chains below were found in one sample sequenced in a study of radiation and T cells in renal cell carcinoma. Only in-frame clones appear in the TCRdb table, and some are missing; sequencing was by immunoSEQ multiplex PCR. The sample contains approximately 140,000 clones, about 87% of which appear only once. The time point is: baseline pretreatment blood. Treatment described: 15 Gy SBRT to primary tumor, nephrectomy 4 weeks later. The sequencing used blood, collected from a patient whose treatment included radiotherapy and nephrectomy. The receptors were sampled from a woman aged 65 to 85 with renal cell carcinoma.

The V gene is TRBV5-1, the J gene TRBJ1-1; 10 bases agree with TRBD1. CDR1 and CDR2 (germline): SGHRS, YFSETQ. This CDR3 has 15 residues. The V segment lost 0 bases and the J segment 4 bases; nucleotides outside the gene matches: 3. The DNA of the CDR3 is TGCGCCAGCAGCTTGGTGGGGACAGGGGCCACTGAAGCTTTCTTT. This encodes CASSLVGTGATEAFF.

The chain recombines TRBV5-4 with TRBJ2-7; no definite D call. This CDR3 is 13 amino acids long. Trimming took off 2 bases at V and 3 bases at J, with 9 bases between the two ends. The germline V gene encodes CDR1 SGHNT and CDR2 YYREEE (reference sequence). CDR3 bases: TGTGCCAGCAGCTTTCACAACTACTACGAGCAGTACTTC. This sequence encodes CASSFHNYYEQYF.

The V call is TRBV9, the J call TRBJ2-2, with TRBD1 as a possible D gene (5 bases). This CDR3 has 14 residues. Germline CDR1 reads SGDLS; CDR2 reads YYNGEE. With 0 bases removed from V and 8 bases from J, the gap between germline ends came to 11 bases. This chain's CDR3 is CASSVATGIGELFF. Here the CDR3 DNA reads TGTGCCAGCAGCGTAGCTACAGGCATTGGGGAGCTGTTTTTT.

The chain combines TRBV5-6 with TRBJ2-3, with no clear D. Germline CDR1 SGHDT, CDR2 YYEEEE. CDR3 length: 14 residues. V was clipped by 2 bases and J by 5 bases, with 12 bases between them. Written as DNA, the CDR3 is TGTGCCAGCAGCTTCCGCCTGATAGGAGATACGCAGTATTTT. Protein product: CASSFRLIGDTQYF.

The rearrangement joins TRBV27 to TRBJ2-1, with D tentatively TRBD1 or TRBD2 (5 bases each). CDR1 is MNHEY, CDR2 SMNVEV, per germline (reference sequence). Trimming pared 2 bases from V and 3 bases from J, leaving 17 bases between. This CDR3 contains 17 residues. The CDR3 sequence is CASSLVIPGRYYNEQFF. CDR3 in DNA: TGTGCCAGCAGTTTAGTCATTCCGGGGCGCTACTACAATGAGCAGTTCTTC.

The J gene is TRBJ2-5, the V gene TRBV19; D gene unclear. Germline V gives CDR1 LNHDA, CDR2 SQIVND (reference sequence). V was cut by 4 bases and J by 5 bases, with 8 bases left in between. The CDR3 runs 12 residues. In nucleotides, the CDR3 is TGTGCCAGTAGTACCTCAGCGGAGACCCAGTACTTC. It yields the protein CASSTSAETQYF.

The chain has TRBV5-1 and TRBJ1-2; 7 nucleotides agree with TRBD1. The CDR3 is 14 residues long. In germline, CDR1 is SGHRS, CDR2 YFSETQ. The J segment lost 4 bases and the V segment lost 6 bases, leaving 9 bases of the junction unmatched. Here the CDR3 DNA reads TGCGCCAGCACCCGGGACAGCTCTTCCTATGGCTACACCTTC. Encoded protein: CASTRDSSSYGYTF. Drawing the rest from reference TRBV5-1 and TRBJ1-2, the complete variable domain is KAGVTQTPRYLIKTRGQQVTLSCSPISGHRSVSWYQQTPGQGLQFLFEYFSETQRNKGNFPGRFSGRQFSNSRSEMNVSTLELGDSALYLCASTRDSSSYGYTFGSGTRLTVV.

The chain has TRBV15 and TRBJ2-7; D may be TRBD1 (5 bases). V was trimmed by 4 bases and J by 3 bases, leaving 10 bases between them. Germline V gene lookup returns CDR1 LNHNV and CDR2 YYDKDF (reference sequence). The CDR3 is 13 residues long. The CDR3 region has the DNA TGTGCCACCAGCACAAGCAGGGACTACGAGCAGTACTTC. Its translation is CATSTSRDYEQYF.

About this clone: Other DNA sequences in this specimen translate into the identical CDR3. This chain links TRBV10-2 with TRBJ1-5, with 9 bases fitting TRBD1. J gave up 7 bases and V 6 bases, and 4 bases lay outside the gene matches. Germline V gene sequence: CDR1 WSHSY, CDR2 SAAADI. The CDR3 contains 13 residues. CDR3 sequence reads: CASSGTGTQPQHF. CDR3 coding DNA: TGCGCCAGCAGCGGGACAGGGACCCAGCCCCAGCATTTT.

J is TRBJ1-3 and V is TRBV4-1; D is perhaps TRBD1 (5 bases). Per germline, CDR1 MGHRA and CDR2 YSYEKL. V lost 5 bases and J lost 1, with 18 bases in between. CDR3 length: 17 amino acids. The CDR3 here is CASSFSSGRGSGNTIYF. The DNA for the CDR3 is TGCGCCAGCAGCTTTTCGTCCGGACGGGGGTCTGGAAACACCATATATTTT.

The chain has TRBV6-4 and TRBJ1-5; D unresolved. The germline gives CDR1 MRHNA, CDR2 SNTAGT. V lost 6 bases to trimming and J lost 9 bases, with 15 bases between them. There are 13 residues in the CDR3. The CDR3 bases are TGTGCCAGCAGCCAGGAACCGAGTTCGCCCCAGCATTTT. Translation gives CASSQEPSSPQHF.

This clone was seen just once. The CDR3 spells CASTEPGQGTAFF. The CDR3 DNA reads TGTGCCAGCACCGAGCCGGGACAGGGAACGGCTTTCTTT. J is TRBJ1-1 and V is TRBV7-2; TRBD1 matches 9 bases. This CDR3 spans 13 amino acids. The germline CDR1 and CDR2 sequences are SGHTA and FQGNSA. J was trimmed by 11 bases and V by 7 bases; bases with no gene match: 11.

The chain employs TRBV5-1 and TRBJ1-2; D call uncertain. The V end lost 5 bases, the J end lost 0 bases, and 11 bases lay between the germline ends. The CDR3 is made up of 14 amino acids. CDR1 and CDR2 (germline): SGHRS, YFSETQ. The chain's CDR3 is CASSPTGANYGYTF. The CDR3 region has the DNA TGCGCCAGCAGTCCGACGGGAGCTAACTATGGCTACACCTTC.

CDR3 sequence reads: CASSLATDRGRYGYTF. CDR3 sequence (DNA): TGTGCCAGCAGCTTGGCTACGGACAGGGGGCGTTACGGCTACACCTTC. V is TRBV5-5 and J is TRBJ1-2, with 11 positions matching TRBD1. The CDR3 covers 16 residues. The V segment lost 0 bases and the J segment 8 bases; nucleotides outside the gene matches: 9. CDR1 and CDR2 (germline): SGHKS, YYEKEE (reference sequence).

For the CDR3, the DNA is TGTGCCAGCAGCGTAGGGTCCGGACAGGGCCACAATGAGCAGTTCTTC. It is translated as CASSVGSGQGHNEQFF. The chain employs TRBV9 and TRBJ2-1; the match to TRBD1 covers 8 bases. Germline CDR1 SGDLS, CDR2 YYNGEE. V was pared by 0 bases and J by 5 bases, with 7 bases of the junction left unmatched. This CDR3 contains 16 residues.

This rearrangement joins TRBV27 to TRBJ2-3, with D maybe TRBD2 (5 bases). This CDR3 contains 15 residues. V lost 5 bases to trimming and J lost 2 bases, with 14 bases between them. In germline, CDR1 is MNHEY, CDR2 SMNVEV (reference sequence). The DNA for the CDR3 is TGTGCCAGCAGTCTAGCCCAATCCTTCACAGATACGCAGTATTTT. It yields the protein CASSLAQSFTDTQYF.

This clone appeared once. The chain employs TRBV7-6 and TRBJ1-5; TRBD1 agrees at 7 bases. CDR1 is SGHVS and CDR2 is FNYEAQ in the germline V gene. The J segment lost 4 bases and the V segment lost 1 base, leaving 4 bases of the junction unmatched. The CDR3 is 15 residues long. CDR3 coding DNA: TGTGCCAGCAGCTTAGACCCACAGGGGAATCAGCCCCAGCATTTT. This encodes CASSLDPQGNQPQHF.

The CDR3 sequence: CASSQDRGGVGAGELFF. The CDR3 region has the DNA TGTGCCAGCAGCCAAGATAGGGGGGGCGTGGGAGCCGGGGAGCTGTTTTTT. The chain joins TRBV4-2 to TRBJ2-2; D possibly corresponds to TRBD2 (7 bases). The ends were cut back, 0 bases at V and 6 bases at J, with 17 bases in the middle. Germline V CDR1 and CDR2: LGHNA, YNFKEQ. The CDR3 totals 17 residues.

CDR3 DNA: TGTGCCTGGCGACAGGGAAACGGGGAGACCCAGTACTTC. Amino acid sequence: CAWRQGNGETQYF. The chain joins TRBV30 to TRBJ2-5, with TRBD1 identical over 7 bases. CDR1 and CDR2 from the germline V gene are GTSNPN and SVGIG (reference sequence). There are 13 residues in the CDR3. V gave up 5 bases and J gave up 5 bases; unmatched junction bases: 8.

The CDR3 sequence is CASSFNPSTDTQYF. CDR3 sequence (DNA): TGTGCCAGCAGCTTTAACCCTAGCACAGATACGCAGTATTTT. The rearrangement links TRBV11-3 to TRBJ2-3; D is unresolved. This CDR3 has 14 residues. The V gene's germline CDR1 is SGHNT and CDR2 YENEEA. The germline V and J ends were trimmed by 3 bases and 0 bases, with 7 bases remaining between them.

About this clone: This sample includes further DNA sequences coding for the same CDR3. The chain couples TRBV18 to TRBJ1-1; the match to TRBD1 covers 8 bases. The V segment lost 3 bases and the J segment 2 bases; nucleotides outside the gene matches: 2. The CDR3 is 14 amino acids. Germline V CDR1 and CDR2: KGHSH, LQKENI. CDR3 in amino acids: CASSPGQGNTEAFF. The CDR3 region has the DNA TGTGCCAGCTCACCCGGACAGGGCAACACTGAAGCTTTCTTT.

The chain is built from TRBV7-9 and TRBJ2-7; 8 positions match TRBD1. V dropped 5 bases and J dropped 4; count of bases not matched to a gene: 7. The germline V gene has CDR1 SEHNR and CDR2 FQNEAQ (reference sequence). CDR3 length: 14 residues. The DNA of the CDR3 is TGTGCCAGCAGCACCTTGGGACAGGATTACGAGCAGTACTTC. Its translation: CASSTLGQDYEQYF.

This chain uses TRBV30 with TRBJ2-2, with TRBD1 matching 8 bases. Losses at the gene ends were 2 bases for V and 4 bases for J; bases not matched to a gene: 6. The CDR3 sequence is 15 residues long. The germline V gene has CDR1 GTSNPN and CDR2 SVGIG (reference sequence). The CDR3 DNA sequence: TGTGCCTGGAGTCCCCGGACAGGGATCACCGGGGAGCTGTTTTTT. Amino acid sequence: CAWSPRTGITGELFF.

The chain carries TRBV7-6 and TRBJ2-1, with D perhaps matching TRBD2 (7 bases). There are 11 residues in the CDR3. CDR1 and CDR2 from the germline V gene are SGHVS and FNYEAQ. V lost 8 bases, J lost 9 bases, and 11 bases lay in between. CDR3 DNA: TGTGCCAGCCGAGGGGGGGTTGAGCAGTTCTTC. Protein: CASRGGVEQFF.

The V and J genes are TRBV6-5 and TRBJ2-7; D is possibly TRBD2 (6 bases). Germline V CDR1 and CDR2: MNHEY, SVGAGI. The CDR3 totals 14 residues. The V end was cut by 2 bases, the J end by 6 bases, with 14 bases between. CDR3 nucleotides: TGTGCCAGCAGTTACGGGGGAGGAGGACGCGAGCAGTACTTC. Its protein is CASSYGGGGREQYF.